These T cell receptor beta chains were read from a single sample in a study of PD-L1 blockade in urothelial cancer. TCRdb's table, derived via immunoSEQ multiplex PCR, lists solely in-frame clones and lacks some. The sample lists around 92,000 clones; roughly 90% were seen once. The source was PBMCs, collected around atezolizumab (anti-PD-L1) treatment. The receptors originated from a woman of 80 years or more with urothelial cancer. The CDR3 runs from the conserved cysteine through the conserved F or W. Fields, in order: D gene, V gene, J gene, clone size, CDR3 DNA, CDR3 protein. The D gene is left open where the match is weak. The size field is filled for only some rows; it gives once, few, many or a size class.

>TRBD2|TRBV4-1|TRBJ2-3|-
TGCGCCAGCAGCCAAGGGGTGGGGCGGGGGGCCACAGATACGCAGTATTTT
CASSQGVGRGATDTQYF
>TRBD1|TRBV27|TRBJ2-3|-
TGTGCCAGCAGTCCGGGACAGGGGGCAGATACGCAGTATTTT
CASSPGQGADTQYF
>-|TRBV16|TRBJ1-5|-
TGTGCCAGCAGCCGGGGGGGCTTTAATCAGCCCCAGCATTTT
CASSRGGFNQPQHF
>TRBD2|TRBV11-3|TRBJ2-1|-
TGTGCCAGCAGCTTAGGACTAGCGGAGAACAATGAGCAGTTCTTC
CASSLGLAENNEQFF
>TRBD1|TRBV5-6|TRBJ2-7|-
TGTGCCAGCAGCTTGGCCTGGACAGGGCAGTCCTACGAGCAGTACTTC
CASSLAWTGQSYEQYF
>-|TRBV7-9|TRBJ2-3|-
TGTGCCAGCGAACGGTACACAGATACGCAGTATTTT
CASERYTDTQYF
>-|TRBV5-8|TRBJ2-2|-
TGTGCCAGCAGCCCAGGGGACCTGAACACCGGGGAGCTGTTTTTT
CASSPGDLNTGELFF
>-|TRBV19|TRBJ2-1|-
TGTGCCAGTTCCGGGGTGGTGACGTCCTACAATGAGCAGTTCTTC
CASSGVVTSYNEQFF
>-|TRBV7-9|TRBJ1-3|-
TGTGCCAGCAGCTTTACAAACCCGGGGGGCAACTCTGGAAACACCATATATTTT
CASSFTNPGGNSGNTIYF
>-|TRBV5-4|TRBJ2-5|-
TGTGCCAGCAGCTCCTCAGACAGGCGCCAAGAGACCCAGTACTTC
CASSSSDRRQETQYF
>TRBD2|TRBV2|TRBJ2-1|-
TGTGCCAGCAGCCTACTAGCGGACCGCTTTTACAATGAGCAGTTCTTC
CASSLLADRFYNEQFF
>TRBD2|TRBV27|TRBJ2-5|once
TGTGCCAGCAGTGAGGTGACGGGAGGGGAGGGGACCCAGTACTTC
CASSEVTGGEGTQYF
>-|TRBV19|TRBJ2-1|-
TGTGCCAGTAGTATAAGGGGAACCTCCTACAATGAGCAGTTCTTC
CASSIRGTSYNEQFF
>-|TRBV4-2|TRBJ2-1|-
TGTGCCAGCAGCCCCCAGAGAGGGAGCTCCTACAATGAGCAGTTCTTC
CASSPQRGSSYNEQFF
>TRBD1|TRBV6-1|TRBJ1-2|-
TGTGCCAGCAGTGTAGAGGACAGGGGCTATGGCTACACCTTC
CASSVEDRGYGYTF
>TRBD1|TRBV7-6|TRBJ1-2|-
TGTGCCAGCAGCTCGAACGACGGACAGGGGGCGGGAGGCTACACCTTC
CASSSNDGQGAGGYTF
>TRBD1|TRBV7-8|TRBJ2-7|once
TGTGCCAGCAGCTTAGCGTTGGACAGGGGGTGGGAGCAGTACTTC
CASSLALDRGWEQYF
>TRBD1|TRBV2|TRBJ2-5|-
TGTGCCAGCAGTGAATGGGACAGGGGGCAAGAGACCCAGTACTTC
CASSEWDRGQETQYF
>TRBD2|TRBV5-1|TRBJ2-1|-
TGCGCCAGCAGCTCCGGGACTAGCGGGCCTTCTGAGCAGTTCTTC
CASSSGTSGPSEQFF
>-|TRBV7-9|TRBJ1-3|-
TGTGCCAGCAGCTACAGGGCCAACACTGGAAACACCATATATTTT
CASSYRANTGNTIYF
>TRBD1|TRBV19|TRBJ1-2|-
TGTGCCAGTAGTAACCCAGGGGGGACGTGGTATGGCTACACCTTC
CASSNPGGTWYGYTF
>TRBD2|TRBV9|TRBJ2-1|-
TGTGCCAGCAGCGAGACCGGGACTAGCGGGATATATGAGCAGTTCTTC
CASSETGTSGIYEQFF
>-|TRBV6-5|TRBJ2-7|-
TGTGCCAGCAGTGACCAGGGGCGGTCACTCGAGCAGTACTTC
CASSDQGRSLEQYF
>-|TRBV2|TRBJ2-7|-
TGTGCCAGCAGCCCCGGGACATTCTACGAGCAGTACTTC
CASSPGTFYEQYF
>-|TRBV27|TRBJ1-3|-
TGTGCCAGCACCAACAGATTAAGCTCTGGAAACACCATATATTTT
CASTNRLSSGNTIYF
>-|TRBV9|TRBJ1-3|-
TGTGCCAGCAGCGTAGAGGGCGGGAGTAACACCATATATTTT
CASSVEGGSNTIYF
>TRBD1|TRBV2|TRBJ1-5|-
TGTGCCAGCAGTGGACAGGGGGCATGGCAGCCCCAGCATTTT
CASSGQGAWQPQHF
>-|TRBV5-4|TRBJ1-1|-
TGTGCCAGCAGCCCCAGCGGGGCTAAGGTGGGCATGAACACTGAAGCTTTCTTT
CASSPSGAKVGMNTEAFF
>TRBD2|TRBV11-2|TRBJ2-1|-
TGTGCCAGCAGCTTGGCCGGGACTAGCTTGTACAATGAGCAGTTCTTC
CASSLAGTSLYNEQFF
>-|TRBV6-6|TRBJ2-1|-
TGTGCCAGCAGTTACTCGAAAGGACGAGGTAGGGGTGAGCAGTTCTTC
CASSYSKGRGRGEQFF
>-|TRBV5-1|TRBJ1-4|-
TGCGCCAGCAGCTTGGGAAGGGGACAAAATGAAAAACTGTTTTTT
CASSLGRGQNEKLFF
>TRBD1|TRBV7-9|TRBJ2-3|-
TGTGCCACCAAATGGGACAGGGGCACAGATACGCAGTATTTT
CATKWDRGTDTQYF
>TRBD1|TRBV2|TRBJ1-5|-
TGTGCCAGCAGTGAAGCACAGGGGGTTCAGCCCCAGCATTTT
CASSEAQGVQPQHF
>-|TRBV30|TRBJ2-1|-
TGTGCCTGGAGTGTACAGGCTAGAAGCTCCTACAATGAGCAGTTCTTC
CAWSVQARSSYNEQFF
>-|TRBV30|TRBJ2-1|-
TGTGCCTGGAGTGTAGCGGCCAGTATAGGAGGTACTGAGCAGTTCTTC
CAWSVAASIGGTEQFF
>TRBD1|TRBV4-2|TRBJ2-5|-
TGTGCCAGCAGCCAAACAGGGGGCGCTGGGGAGACCCAGTACTTC
CASSQTGGAGETQYF
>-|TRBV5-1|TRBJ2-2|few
TGCGCCAGCAGCTTGGCCGGGGGGAACACCGGGGAGCTGTTTTTT
CASSLAGGNTGELFF
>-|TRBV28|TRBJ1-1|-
TGTGCCAGCAGTTTCGCCAGGGGAGTAACTGAAGCTTTCTTT
CASSFARGVTEAFF
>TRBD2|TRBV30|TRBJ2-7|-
TGTGCCTGGGGCCCGGGGGGAGGACAAAGCTCCTACGAGCAGTACTTC
CAWGPGGGQSSYEQYF